This T cell receptor beta chain is drawn from a study of long-term antiretroviral therapy in people with HIV (dated by TCRdb to the early 2020s). Context from the whole study: The earliest samples were collected about a decade before the 2015 WHO recommendation for immediate ART, when ART was typically delayed until CD4 counts fell. From some 33 adults with confirmed HIV infection, the cohort provided under 250 cryopreserved PBMC samples, gathered serially across a mean of around 6 years (range 1-12). A retrospective serial study tested whether ART initiation and durable HIV suppression were associated with changes in peripheral blood TRB repertoire composition and diversity. About 35% of the 30 participants with HIV were female. No cross-contamination during QIAcube processing was shown when test extractions of a monoclonal T-cell line were performed alongside about 30 polyclonal samples. Paper-wide results and their limitations: Unsorted PBMC were profiled instead of sorted CD4+ and CD8+ T cells because pre-ART samples had limited cell numbers. Starting ART was linked to a significant rise in TRB diversity, yet even with long-term ART the diversity remained significantly lower than in transplant donor controls. Inferences about post-ART repertoire changes were limited because no data were available on ART adherence, viral resistance or therapy changes. HIV repertoires had narrower CDR3 length ranges than controls, and the network structure suggested an antigen-experienced repertoire that shifted only slightly toward naive after ART. Since PBMC availability was limited, sequencing covered only the TCR beta chain, with no alpha chain pairing. Expanded TRB clones identified before ART initiation dominated the repertoire across all time points, though the dominance fluctuated and decreased in many PLHIV after ART. The samples span the years 2004 to 2017, and the ART regimens used at that time may not be as effective as current regimens.

In regard to this clone: The clone's antigen remains unknown. Base qualities are not at hand, and no much larger clone is one base apart.

Sequencing of the TRB variable region was done with the immunoSEQ hsTCRB v3.0 assay at survey level resolution. A depth of roughly 35,000-50,000 T-cell genomes per sample was targeted for TRB sequencing. Pooled TRB libraries were sequenced on an Illumina MiSeq with a v3 150-cycle kit. The paper's data handling went like this. Analysis of repertoires was carried out in R inside a reproducible Nextflow workflow spanning QC, data transformation and analysis. LymphoSeq2, an R package for exploring AIRR-Seq data, was used to implement custom analyses. A handful of samples that yielded fewer than 5000 total TRB sequences were excluded, so that 188 HIV repertoires were analyzed. Among the 190 or so HIV repertoires that were kept, 59 were collected before ART initiation and under 150 were collected after ART initiation. Repertoires were downsampled to 5000 TRB nucleotide sequences, with summary statistics averaged over 100 downsampling iterations. TRB sequences were retained for analysis only if CDR3 regions of at least seven amino acids were present. Two measures captured diversity: a Shannon entropy-derived clonality score and the Gini coefficient. In the repertoire networks, any two of the top 5000 CDR3 amino acid sequences were connected whenever the two sequences differed by an edit distance of one. For TRB CDR3 amino acid sequences, antigen specificity groups and MHC restriction were predicted with GLIPH2. CDR3 amino acid sequences were matched against VDJdb and McPAS-TCR to flag known CMV, EBV, HIV or tissue antigen associations. Pre-ART, post-ART and control groups were compared with Wilcoxon signed-rank tests and Holm-Bonferroni correction. TCRdb's version of the immuneACCESS table is confined to in-frame rearrangements and falls short of the full clone set. An unresolved V gene accounts for under half of the shortfall where checked; the remainder is of unknown origin. From that table come the V and J calls and clone size; the DNA was used to work out D and trimming. The sample table holds about 18,000 clones, of which about four fifths were seen once. The ten largest make up around 13% of the sample.

Participants were included only if at least one PBMC sample before ART initiation and at least two post-ART samples were available. Every participant with HIV received treatment in the United States of America. Before DNA extraction, cryopreserved samples containing about 0.9-10 million PBMC were thawed and washed. At the time of the earliest PBMC sample, participants with HIV were aged between about 20 and 54 years. PBMC samples were contributed by each participant from 1-4 timepoints before ART initiation and 2-8 timepoints after ART initiation, with a median of 7 samples. Serial HIV viral load, CD4+ T-cell count, ART history and demographic data were obtained for every participant. A Qiagen kit on a QIAcube was used to extract genomic DNA from unsorted PBMC, with samples processed in batches of 12. The CDR3 holds 20 amino acids from the cysteine to the valine. The entry retains the CDR3 DNA only, 60 bases that are in frame from base 1. The junction carries 35 bases between V and J, which are trimmed by 8 bases and 3 bases respectively. The germline V gene (reference sequence) sets CDR1 to WNHNN and CDR2 to SYGVQD.

This receptor chain uses TRBV10-1 and TRBJ2-7; the D call could be TRBD1 or TRBD2, with each sharing 7 bases. This TCR was recovered from a woman between 50 and 59 years old with HIV. The specimen was unsorted PBMCs, collected 0.3 years after starting antiretroviral therapy. CDR3 loop: CASGGDSPYEPSSSYYEQYV. The nucleotides are TGCGCCAGCGGGGGGGACAGCCCATACGAACCCTCCTCGAGTTACTACGAGCAGTACGTC.